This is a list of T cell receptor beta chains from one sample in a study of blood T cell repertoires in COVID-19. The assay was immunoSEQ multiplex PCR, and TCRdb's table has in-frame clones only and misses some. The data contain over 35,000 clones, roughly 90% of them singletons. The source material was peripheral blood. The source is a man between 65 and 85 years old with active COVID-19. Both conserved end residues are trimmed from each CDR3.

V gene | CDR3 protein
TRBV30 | ASIRGREETQY
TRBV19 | ASSIRGRTDTQY
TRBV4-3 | ASSQDSQGLGLDSPLH
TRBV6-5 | ASSYSAGGNTIY
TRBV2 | ASSEDRGAETQY
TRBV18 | ASSPRGNQPQH
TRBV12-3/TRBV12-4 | ASSFPPGATQY
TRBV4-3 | ASSQGTSYEQY
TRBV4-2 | ASSQDSLAGDEQY
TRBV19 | ASSMTSSSYEQY
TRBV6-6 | ASSPGTGNNEKLF
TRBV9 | ASSVVPVNYGYT
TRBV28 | ASSLPTSGIGYEQY
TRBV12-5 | ASGDGSSYNEQF
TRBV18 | ASSATDEQY
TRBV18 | ASSPLPGQPYEQY
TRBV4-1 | ASSQGQGPYHQPQH
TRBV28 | ASSTGTSEFQNIQY
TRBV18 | ASVLGGSGNTIY
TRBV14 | ASSQAQVLFSYNEQF
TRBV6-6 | ARGAWEDTEAF
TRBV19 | ASRNLDSYEQY
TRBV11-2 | ASSLGWTRVEKLF
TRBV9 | ASSSPPGVPSPANTGELF
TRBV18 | ASSSNHRGNTEAF
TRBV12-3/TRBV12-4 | ATRTSGTGELF
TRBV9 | ASSPPGLARQETQY
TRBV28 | ASSVVTIAGRTLAKNIQY
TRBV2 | ASIPVDNEQF
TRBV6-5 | ASSYGARVNTEAF
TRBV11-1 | ASRPGTGSQETQY
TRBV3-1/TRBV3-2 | ASSQDLTDPYEQY
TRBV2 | ASKGTGSSTDTQY
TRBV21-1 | ASSSTGGERAQY
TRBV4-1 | ASSQDRGSGRGNTIY
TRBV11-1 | ASSPLGPHQGYEQY
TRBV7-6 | ASSLGGGQGASYEQY
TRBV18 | ASSLGTGDQPQH
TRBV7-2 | ASSSRSAGNTNEQY
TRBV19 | ASIWGGWDRGLRRREKLF
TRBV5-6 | ASSSGTGAWEKLF
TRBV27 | ASSPNSGINTGELF
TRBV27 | ASNGGGSGLYNEQF
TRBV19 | ASSWDLTYEQY
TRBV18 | ASSPPRTGGRRWEQY
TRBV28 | ASSPPGQGYYGYT
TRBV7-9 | ASSSTLTLQGASDEQF
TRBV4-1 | ASSQGLIHSYEQY
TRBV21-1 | ASVTPGLRKF
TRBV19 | ASRSSYEQY
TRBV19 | ASSPASTDTQY
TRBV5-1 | ASSVSGGEQY
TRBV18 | ASGTRVSDF
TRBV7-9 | ASSSQGTSYNEQF
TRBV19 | ASSIPGSNQPQH
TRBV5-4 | ASSPQGPNTEAF
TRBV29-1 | SFLGAGETQY
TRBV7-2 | ASSLEFREGGISKNIQY
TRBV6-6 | ASSISGGGTDTQY
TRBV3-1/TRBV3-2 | ASSLSGLAGSYEQY